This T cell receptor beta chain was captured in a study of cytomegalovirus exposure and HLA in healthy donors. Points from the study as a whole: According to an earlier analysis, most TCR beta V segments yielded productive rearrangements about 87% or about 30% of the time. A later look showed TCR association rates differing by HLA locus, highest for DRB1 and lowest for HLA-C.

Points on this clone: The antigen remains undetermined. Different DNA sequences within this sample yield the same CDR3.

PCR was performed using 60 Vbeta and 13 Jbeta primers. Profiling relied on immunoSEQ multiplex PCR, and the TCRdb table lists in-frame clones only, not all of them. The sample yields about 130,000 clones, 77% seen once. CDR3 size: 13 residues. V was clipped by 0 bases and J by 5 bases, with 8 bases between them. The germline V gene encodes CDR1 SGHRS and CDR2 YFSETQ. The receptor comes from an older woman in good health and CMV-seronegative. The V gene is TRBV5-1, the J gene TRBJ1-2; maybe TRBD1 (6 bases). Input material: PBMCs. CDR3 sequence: CASSLDRAYGYTF. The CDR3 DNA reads TGCGCCAGCAGCTTGGACAGGGCTTATGGCTACACCTTC.